This T cell receptor (beta chain) was retrieved from a study of shared clonotypes between healthy human individuals. In the study overall: There were three CD4 naive, three CD4 memory, two CD8 naive and one CD8 memory plates per donor.

Concerning this clone itself: What it binds is not known.

Findings and caveats of the study: The generation probabilities recorded for non-shared clonotypes fell below those of clonotypes shared by all four donors.

CDR1 SGHAT and CDR2 FQNNGV come from the germline V gene. The CDR3 sequence is 12 residues long. Trimming removed 8 bases from V and 5 bases from J, with 12 bases in between. Sorted subsets were amplified in replicate PCRs using around 220 ng DNA, approximately 30,000 T cell genomes. Clones were read by immunoSEQ multiplex PCR, and TCRdb kept only the in-frame ones, dropping some. The table includes roughly 2.2 million clones, roughly 90% detected once. J is TRBJ1-1 and V is TRBV11-2; D perhaps matches TRBD1 (6 bases). Sequenced material: naive CD4+ T cells from PBMCs. The subset was: CD45RA+ positively selected. This TCR was sampled from a man aged 18 to 29 in good health. Some clones in this sample may be carry-over from other donors' samples. The CDR3 bases are TGTGCCAGCGGTATAGGGGGGACTGAAGCTTTCTTT. Translation gives CASGIGGTEAFF.